Below are 22 T cell receptor beta chains sequenced from a single sample in a study of shared clonotypes between healthy human individuals. Clones were sequenced by immunoSEQ multiplex PCR, and TCRdb holds only the in-frame ones, with some missing. The sample consists of some 1 million clones, about 75% of them appearing once. Sequenced sample: memory CD4+ T cells sorted from blood. Sample subset: CD45RA-negative fraction. The receptors were sampled from a man in his late teens or twenties in good health.

For this clone: This sample also contains other DNA sequences that code for the same CDR3. This rearrangement joins TRBV11-3 to TRBJ2-3; no firm D call. The CDR3 length is 13 residues. Trimming left V 1 base short and J 3 bases short, with 5 bases between. Germline values: CDR1 SGHNT, CDR2 YENEEA. The CDR3 here is CASSLGSTDTQYF. DNA of the CDR3: TGTGCCAGCAGCTTAGGGTCGACAGATACGCAGTATTTT.

This clone has more than one count but fewer than ten. The chain is built from TRBV4-3 and TRBJ1-1; D remains ambiguous. This CDR3 has 13 residues. CDR1 LGHNA and CDR2 YSLEER come from the germline V gene. The V gene lost 0 bases and the J gene lost 4 bases, with 6 bases spanning the gap. This CDR3 is CASSQDQSTEAFF. The CDR3 DNA follows: TGCGCCAGCAGCCAAGATCAGAGCACTGAAGCTTTCTTT.

This chain connects TRBV19 to TRBJ1-4; D remains unclear. Germline V lookup: CDR1 LNHDA, CDR2 SQIVND (reference sequence). The V and J ends lost 3 bases and 1 base respectively, with 12 bases between them. CDR3 length: 16 amino acids. DNA for the CDR3: TGTGCCAGTAGTATCCCCGGAGGTATAACTAATGAAAAACTGTTTTTT. Translating gives CASSIPGGITNEKLFF.

The chain has TRBV27 and TRBJ2-1; TRBD2 might be the D (5 bases). The CDR3 is 13 residues long. Trimming took off 10 bases at V and 6 bases at J, with 16 bases between the two ends. CDR1 is MNHEY, CDR2 SMNVEV, per germline (reference sequence). The CDR3 spells CATREGFANEQFF. The CDR3 DNA reads TGTGCCACCCGGGAAGGGTTTGCCAATGAGCAGTTCTTC.

The rearrangement uses TRBV5-8 and TRBJ2-5; D perhaps matches TRBD1 (6 bases). V lost 2 bases to trimming and J lost 4 bases, with 21 bases between them. The CDR3 runs 17 residues. Germline V gene data show CDR1 as SGHTS and CDR2 as YDEGEE. The CDR3 sequence is CASSLIVLTQGRETQYF. The DNA of the CDR3 is TGTGCCAGCAGCTTAATCGTCCTTACACAGGGACGAGAGACCCAGTACTTC.

In the case of this clone: The same CDR3 also results from other DNA sequences found in this sample. The chain combines TRBV11-2 with TRBJ1-3, with D unresolved. Germline CDR1 and CDR2: SGHAT and FQNNGV. The CDR3 is 15 amino acids. V gave up 0 bases and J gave up 7 bases, with 13 bases separating them. This CDR3 is CASSLDGRSGNTIYF. CDR3 nucleotide sequence: TGTGCCAGCAGCTTAGATGGGAGATCGGGGAACACCATATATTTT.

V and J are TRBV9 and TRBJ2-1, with D perhaps matching TRBD2 (5 bases). Germline CDR1 SGDLS, CDR2 YYNGEE. This CDR3 has 16 amino acids. Between the trimmed V and J ends, which lost 4 bases and 4 bases, there was a span of 18 bases. The CDR3 DNA follows: TGTGCCAGCAGCCCCGAGCGCGGGTCCAAGTACAATGAGCAGTTCTTC. This sequence encodes CASSPERGSKYNEQFF.

This clone has just one count. The rearrangement joins TRBV6-1 to TRBJ2-4; TRBD1 or TRBD2 may be the D gene (6 bases each). The V gene lost 2 bases and the J gene lost 1 base, with 12 bases spanning the gap. Germline lookup yields CDR1 MNHNS and CDR2 SASEGT. This CDR3 has 16 residues. The DNA of the CDR3 is TGTGCCAGCAGTGAATGGGGGGCCCAGGCCAAAAACATTCAGTACTTC. Protein: CASSEWGAQAKNIQYF.

The rearrangement joins TRBV27 to TRBJ2-7; unclear D gene. The germline gives CDR1 MNHEY, CDR2 SMNVEV (reference sequence). Trimming took off 5 bases at V and 2 bases at J, with 13 bases between the two ends. The CDR3 extends over 14 amino acids. In DNA, the CDR3 is TGTGCCAGCAGTAGGAAAGAAAGAACCTACGAGCAGTACTTC. Amino acid sequence: CASSRKERTYEQYF.

This clone was recorded once. The chain employs TRBV21-1 and TRBJ1-2. TRBV21-1 is given as a pseudogene. CDR3 length equals 12 residues. The CDR3, as DNA: TGTGCCAGCAGCGAAACGATCGAAGGGTCCACCTTC. This sequence encodes CASSETIEGSTF.

This clone was detected only once. The rearrangement links TRBV10-3 to TRBJ2-2; TRBD1 matches at 7 bases. The CDR3 is 15 residues long. Trimming cost V 10 bases and J 0 bases; bases outside gene matches: 8. CDR1 ENHRY and CDR2 SYGVKD come from the germline V gene. Written as DNA, the CDR3 is TGTGCCAGCCGGGACAGCTTCGCGAACACCGGGGAGCTGTTTTTT. It yields the protein CASRDSFANTGELFF.

The chain couples TRBV6-1 to TRBJ2-7, with 9 bases matching TRBD1. Germline loops: CDR1 MNHNS, CDR2 SASEGT. This CDR3 contains 14 residues. V lost 7 bases, J lost 4 bases, and 8 bases stayed unmatched. The CDR3 reads CASISAQGAYEQYF. CDR3 nucleotide sequence: TGTGCCAGCATTTCTGCACAGGGGGCGTACGAGCAGTACTTC.

This chain connects TRBV10-2 to TRBJ2-1, with no clear D. Trimming left V 11 bases short and J 2 bases short, with 10 bases between. This CDR3 contains 12 residues. Germline lookup yields CDR1 WSHSY and CDR2 SAAADI. CDR3 nucleotides: TGCGCCTCAAATGAAGCCTACAATGAGCAGTTCTTC. Protein sequence: CASNEAYNEQFF.

This sequence joins TRBV13 and TRBJ2-5, with 12 bases lining up with TRBD2. V lost 5 bases, J lost 2 bases, and 12 bases stayed unmatched. The CDR3 spans 18 residues. Germline V gene lookup returns CDR1 PRHDT and CDR2 FYEKMQ (reference sequence). The CDR3 spells CASSHRTSGKRDQETQYF. In nucleotides, the CDR3 is TGTGCCAGCAGCCACCGGACTAGCGGGAAACGCGATCAAGAGACCCAGTACTTC. The variable domain in full, with the rest retrieved from reference TRBV13 and TRBJ2-5, is AAGVIQSPRHLIKEKRETATLKCYPIPRHDTVYWYQQGPGQDPQFLISFYEKMQSDKGSIPDRFSAQQFSDYHSELNMSSLELGDSALYFCASSHRTSGKRDQETQYFGPGTRLLVL.

The CDR3 region has the DNA TGTGCCTCCTATCCCGGGGTAGCGGGGGATAATGAGCAGTTCTTC. Its protein is CASYPGVAGDNEQFF. The chain uses TRBV30 and TRBJ2-1; TRBD2 matches 9 bases. This CDR3 is built from 15 residues. CDR1 GTSNPN and CDR2 SVGIG come from the germline V gene (reference sequence). Trimming took 7 bases from V and 7 from J; bases not matched to a gene: 14.

There are a few counts of this clone. This sequence joins TRBV5-4 and TRBJ2-6; D gene uncertain. V lost 8 bases and J lost 0, with 15 bases in between. The length of the CDR3 is 16 residues. Per the germline V gene, CDR1 is SGHNT and CDR2 is YYREEE (reference sequence). This CDR3 reads CARQLDVVSGANVLTF. The CDR3 nucleotides read TGTGCCAGACAGCTGGACGTAGTCTCTGGGGCCAACGTCCTGACTTTC.

This clone was counted a single time. The chain links TRBV5-1 to TRBJ2-1; TRBD1 agrees at 7 bases. V trimming: 1 base; J trimming: 5 bases; junction bases outside the gene matches: 9. The germline V gene encodes CDR1 SGHRS and CDR2 YFSETQ. The CDR3 consists of 16 residues. CDR3 nucleotides: TGCGCCAGCAGCTTGTCGACAGGGAACTTTAACAATGAGCAGTTCTTC. Protein sequence: CASSLSTGNFNNEQFF.

The chain couples TRBV2 to TRBJ2-3; TRBD2 is a possible D gene (5 bases). Per the germline V gene, CDR1 is SNHLY and CDR2 is FYNNEI. Trimming left V 2 bases short and J 5 bases short, with 11 bases between. The CDR3 has 14 amino acids. CDR3 in amino acids: CASSEMSRGDTQYF. The CDR3 bases are TGTGCCAGCAGTGAAATGTCCCGGGGAGATACGCAGTATTTT.

On this clone itself: The junction and the germline gene differ at one end; a read error may be behind it. V gene TRBV28 combines with J gene TRBJ1-2; the match to TRBD1 covers 10 bases. Germline CDR1 reads MDHEN; CDR2 reads SYDVKM. The CDR3 sequence is 12 residues long. The CDR3 DNA sequence: TGTGCCAGCAGTTTGGTGGGACAGGGGTTTTCATTC. This encodes CASSLVGQGFSF.

The V and J genes are TRBV6-1 and TRBJ2-5; 8 nucleotides match TRBD1. The tail of the sequence fits TRBJ2-7 better, so the J call may be wrong. CDR3 size: 14 residues. Germline-derived CDR1 and CDR2 are MNHNS and SASEGT. CDR3 bases: TGTGCCAGCAGTCCGGGACAGGTGGTCTACGAGCAGTACTTC. It encodes CASSPGQVVYEQYF.

V gene TRBV7-9 combines with J gene TRBJ2-7; 9 nucleotides agree with TRBD1. This CDR3 has 14 amino acids. The trim removed 7 bases at V and 5 bases at J, leaving 9 bases unmatched. Germline V lookup: CDR1 SEHNR, CDR2 FQNEAQ (reference sequence). In nucleotides, the CDR3 is TGTGCCAGCACTTTAGGGGGGGACAGGGACGAGCAGTACTTC. Translated, it gives CASTLGGDRDEQYF.

As concerns this clone: Distinct nucleotide sequences in the sample also encode this CDR3. This chain uses TRBV5-5 with TRBJ1-2, with D perhaps matching TRBD1 (5 bases). V lost 0 bases and J lost 2, with 8 bases in between. The CDR3 runs to 14 residues. Germline assignment: CDR1 SGHKS and CDR2 YYEKEE (reference sequence). CDR3 DNA: TGTGCCAGCAGCTTGGGGCAGGGAAACTATGGCTACACCTTC. Residues: CASSLGQGNYGYTF.